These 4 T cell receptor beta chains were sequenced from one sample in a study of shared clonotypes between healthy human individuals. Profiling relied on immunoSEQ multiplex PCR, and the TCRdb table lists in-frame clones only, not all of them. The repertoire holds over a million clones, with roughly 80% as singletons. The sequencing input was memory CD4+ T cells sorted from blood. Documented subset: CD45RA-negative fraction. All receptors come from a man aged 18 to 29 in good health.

The CDR3 coding sequence is TGTGCCATCACCGAGGGAGGGGGGCACGGCAATGAGCAGTTCTTC. It yields the protein CAITEGGGHGNEQFF. The chain is built from TRBV10-3 and TRBJ2-1, with D tentatively TRBD2 (7 bases). Germline values: CDR1 ENHRY, CDR2 SYGVKD. This CDR3 comprises 15 residues. Between the trimmed V and J ends, which lost 7 bases and 6 bases, there was a span of 19 bases.

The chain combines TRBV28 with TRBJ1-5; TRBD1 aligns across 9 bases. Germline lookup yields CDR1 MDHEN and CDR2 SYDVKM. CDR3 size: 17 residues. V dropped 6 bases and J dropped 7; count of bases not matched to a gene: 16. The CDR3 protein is CASRMIGDRVFGQPQHF. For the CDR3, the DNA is TGTGCCAGCAGAATGATAGGGGACAGGGTATTCGGACAGCCCCAGCATTTT.

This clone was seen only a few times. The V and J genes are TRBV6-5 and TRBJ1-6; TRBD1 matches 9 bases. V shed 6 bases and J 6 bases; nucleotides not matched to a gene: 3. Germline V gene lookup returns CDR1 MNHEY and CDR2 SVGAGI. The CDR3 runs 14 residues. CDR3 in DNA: TGTGCCAGCAGCCGGGACAGGGCTAATTCACCCCTCCACTTT. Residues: CASSRDRANSPLHF.

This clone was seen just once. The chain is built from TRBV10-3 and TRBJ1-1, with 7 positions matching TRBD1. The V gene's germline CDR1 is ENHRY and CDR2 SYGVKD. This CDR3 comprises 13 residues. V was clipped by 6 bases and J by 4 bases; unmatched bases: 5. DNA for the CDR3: TGTGCCATCAGGCGGGACAGTGGCACTGAAGCTTTCTTT. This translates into CAIRRDSGTEAFF.